What follows describes a single TCR beta chain. Its antigen remains unidentified. The CDR3 spans 16 residues. Germline assignment: CDR1 SGHNT and CDR2 YENEEA. The trim removed 4 bases at V and 0 bases at J, leaving 5 bases unmatched. Primers for the PCR totalled 60 Vbeta and 13 Jbeta. In the original analysis: Later work found 65 million to 85 million unique TCR beta chains, with about 10 million shared. Generated by immunoSEQ multiplex PCR, the TCRdb table keeps only in-frame clones and is missing some. V, J and clone size were drawn from that table, and D and trimming were deduced from the DNA. Among some 240,000 clones, about 90% were seen once, and the ten largest hold around 1.7%. This record belongs to a study of cytomegalovirus exposure and HLA in healthy donors. Study conclusions and caveats: Highest at DRB1 and lowest at HLA-C, TCR association rates differed among HLA loci in a later analysis.

The donors were healthy bone marrow donors. V and J are TRBV11-3 and TRBJ2-2; 7 bases match TRBD1. The sequenced sample consisted of PBMCs. The origin of this receptor is a girl aged 2-10 years in good health and CMV-seronegative. The CDR3 coding sequence is TGTGCCAGCAGCTACACAGGGGTGGCGAACACCGGGGAGCTGTTTTTT. Its protein is CASSYTGVANTGELFF.